What follows is one TCR beta chain and its context. Antigen specificity is unknown. Sequencing used immunoSEQ multiplex PCR; TCRdb keeps in-frame clones, though not all of them. There are about 2.3 million clones in the sample; approximately 90% occur only once, and approximately 0.41% lies in the top ten. This sample was included in a study of shared clonotypes between healthy human individuals. The germline V gene encodes CDR1 SGHTA and CDR2 FQGNSA. This CDR3 region has 14 residues. V lost 3 bases to trimming and J lost 3 bases, with 11 bases between them. Study conclusions and caveats: Large sequencing depth failed to make sorted-subset sequencing complete, rarefaction showed. Blood was the only sampled material, and tissue repertoires likely differ.

The V and J genes are TRBV7-2 and TRBJ1-2, with D perhaps TRBD1 (6 bases). The clonotype originates from a man aged 18 to 35 in good health. Some clones in this sample may be carry-over from other donors' samples. Sequencing was carried out using naive CD4+ T cells from PBMCs. Subset in this sample: CD45RA+ positively selected. The DNA for the CDR3 is TGTGCCAGCAGCTTCCCAGGGGTTGACTATGGCTACACCTTC. The encoded protein is CASSFPGVDYGYTF.